Described below is a single T cell receptor beta chain sequence and its context. The same CDR3 also results from other DNA sequences found in this sample. The sample originates from a study of blood T cell repertoires in COVID-19. The V end was cut by 3 bases, the J end by 5 bases, with 11 bases between. The CDR3 covers 13 residues. Germline V CDR1 and CDR2: SGHRS, YFSETQ. In the authors' methods: Counts of nucleated cells, estimated from reference gene primer amplification, were obtained. Clones were read by immunoSEQ multiplex PCR, and TCRdb kept only the in-frame ones, dropping some. D and trimming come from the DNA, and the V and J calls and clone size come from that table. The sample contains 150,000 to 200,000 clones, roughly 87% of which appear only once.

The source of this sequence is a man between 18 and 29 years old who had recovered from COVID-19. The source material was peripheral blood. The rearrangement uses TRBV5-1 and TRBJ1-2; D is possibly TRBD1 (6 bases). This chain's CDR3 is CASSYYQGYGYTF. The CDR3 DNA reads TGCGCCAGCAGCTACTACCAGGGGTATGGCTACACCTTC. The variable domain in full, completed from reference TRBV5-1 and TRBJ1-2, reads KAGVTQTPRYLIKTRGQQVTLSCSPISGHRSVSWYQQTPGQGLQFLFEYFSETQRNKGNFPGRFSGRQFSNSRSEMNVSTLELGDSALYLCASSYYQGYGYTFGSGTRLTVV.